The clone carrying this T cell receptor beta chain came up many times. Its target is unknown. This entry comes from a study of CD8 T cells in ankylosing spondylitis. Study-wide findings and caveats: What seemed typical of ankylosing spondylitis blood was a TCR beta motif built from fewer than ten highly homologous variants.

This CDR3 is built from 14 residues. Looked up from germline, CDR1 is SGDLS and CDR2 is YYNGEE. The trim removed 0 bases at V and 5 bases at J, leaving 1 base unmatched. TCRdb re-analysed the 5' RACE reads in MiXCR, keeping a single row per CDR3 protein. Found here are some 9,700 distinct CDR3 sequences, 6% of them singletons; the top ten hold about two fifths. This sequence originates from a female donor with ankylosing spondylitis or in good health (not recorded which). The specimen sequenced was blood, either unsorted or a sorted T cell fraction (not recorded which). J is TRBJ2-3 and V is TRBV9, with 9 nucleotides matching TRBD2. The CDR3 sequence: CASSVGTSVDTQYF. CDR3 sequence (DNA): TGTGCCAGCAGCGTAGGGACTAGCGTAGATACGCAGTATTTT.